Listed below are T cell receptor beta chains from one sample, sequenced in a study of cytomegalovirus exposure and HLA in healthy donors. TCRdb's copy holds only in-frame clones and misses some; the assay was immunoSEQ multiplex PCR. In the table there are 120,000 or so clones, 75% to 85% of which are singletons. Sequencing was performed on PBMCs. Source of these receptors: a man under 40 in good health and CMV-seropositive. The CDR3 runs from the conserved cysteine through the conserved F or W. A D gene is named only where the DNA matches it firmly. Not every row has a clone size; where given, it reads once, few, many or a size class.

j_call: TRBJ1-2
clone_size: few
d_call: TRBD1
v_call: TRBV5-1
cdr3_nt: TGCGCCAGCAGCTCGGCACAGGGGGCAAACTATGGCTACACCTTC
cdr3_aa: CASSSAQGANYGYTF

j_call: TRBJ2-6
clone_size: -
d_call: -
v_call: TRBV6-1
cdr3_nt: TGTGCCAGCGAATGGGGGGGGCGCGGGGCCAACGTCCTGACTTTC
cdr3_aa: CASEWGGRGANVLTF

j_call: TRBJ2-1
clone_size: -
d_call: -
v_call: TRBV5-1
cdr3_nt: TGCGCCAGCAGCTTGTGGGGGGACAATGAGCAGTTCTTC
cdr3_aa: CASSLWGDNEQFF

j_call: TRBJ1-1
clone_size: -
d_call: -
v_call: TRBV6-5
cdr3_nt: TGTGCCAGCAGTCCGGGACTCCAGAACACTGAAGCTTTCTTT
cdr3_aa: CASSPGLQNTEAFF

j_call: TRBJ1-1
clone_size: -
d_call: TRBD1
v_call: TRBV18
cdr3_nt: TGTGCCAGCTCACCACTGCGACAGGGGGCGAACACTGAAGCTTTCTTT
cdr3_aa: CASSPLRQGANTEAFF

j_call: TRBJ2-5
clone_size: -
d_call: -
v_call: TRBV6-1
cdr3_nt: TGTGCCAGCAGTGAAACCCGACAGCAAGAGACCCAGTACTTC
cdr3_aa: CASSETRQQETQYF

j_call: TRBJ2-5
clone_size: few
d_call: TRBD2
v_call: TRBV7-6
cdr3_nt: TGTGCCAGCAGCGCCCAGGCGACTAGCGGGGACCAAGAGACCCAGTACTTC
cdr3_aa: CASSAQATSGDQETQYF

j_call: TRBJ2-5
clone_size: -
d_call: TRBD2
v_call: TRBV19
cdr3_nt: TGTGCCAGTAGTATTTTAGCGGGGGGGCCAGAAGAGACCCAGTACTTC
cdr3_aa: CASSILAGGPEETQYF

j_call: TRBJ2-5
clone_size: -
d_call: -
v_call: TRBV18
cdr3_nt: TGTGCCAGCTCACAGGAGAGGGAGACCCAGTACTTC
cdr3_aa: CASSQERETQYF

j_call: TRBJ1-5
clone_size: -
d_call: -
v_call: TRBV10-3
cdr3_nt: TGTGCCGTAAAAAGCAGGGGTAGCAATCAGCCCCAGCATTTT
cdr3_aa: CAVKSRGSNQPQHF

j_call: TRBJ2-1
clone_size: -
d_call: TRBD2
v_call: TRBV6-1
cdr3_nt: TGTGCCAGCAGTGAACTAGGACTAGCGCGGGGGTATGAGCAGTTCTTC
cdr3_aa: CASSELGLARGYEQFF

j_call: TRBJ2-2
clone_size: -
d_call: -
v_call: TRBV9
cdr3_nt: TGTGCCAGCAGCGTAGAGGGGACCGGGGAGCTGTTTTTT
cdr3_aa: CASSVEGTGELFF

j_call: TRBJ2-2
clone_size: -
d_call: -
v_call: TRBV6-5
cdr3_nt: TGTGCCAGCAGACGGATTGGAGGGGCCGGGGAGCTGTTTTTT
cdr3_aa: CASRRIGGAGELFF

j_call: TRBJ2-5
clone_size: few
d_call: TRBD1
v_call: TRBV9
cdr3_nt: TGTGCCAGCAGCGTGGGTCACGGACAGGGTTTCCGGGAGACCCAGTACTTC
cdr3_aa: CASSVGHGQGFRETQYF

j_call: TRBJ2-2
clone_size: -
d_call: -
v_call: TRBV4-1
cdr3_nt: TGCGCCAGCAGCCAAGATCGGCAGCGCCGGGCCGGGGAGCTGTTTTTT
cdr3_aa: CASSQDRQRRAGELFF